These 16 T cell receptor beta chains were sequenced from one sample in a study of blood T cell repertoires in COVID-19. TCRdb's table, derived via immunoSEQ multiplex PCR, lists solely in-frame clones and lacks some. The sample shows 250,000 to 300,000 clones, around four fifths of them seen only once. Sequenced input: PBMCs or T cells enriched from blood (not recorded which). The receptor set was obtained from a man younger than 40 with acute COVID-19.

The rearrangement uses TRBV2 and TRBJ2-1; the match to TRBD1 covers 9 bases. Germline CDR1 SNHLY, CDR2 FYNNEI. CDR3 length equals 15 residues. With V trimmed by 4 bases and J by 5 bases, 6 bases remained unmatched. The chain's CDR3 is CASSAEQGAHNEQFF. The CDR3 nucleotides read TGTGCCAGCAGTGCGGAACAGGGGGCGCACAATGAGCAGTTCTTC.

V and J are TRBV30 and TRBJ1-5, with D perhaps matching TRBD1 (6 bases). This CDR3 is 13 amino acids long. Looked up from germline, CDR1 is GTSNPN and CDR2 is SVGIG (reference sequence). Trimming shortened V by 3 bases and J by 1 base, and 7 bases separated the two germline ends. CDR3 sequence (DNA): TGTGCCTGGAGGGGGGCAAGCAATCAGCCCCAGCATTTT. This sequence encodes CAWRGASNQPQHF.

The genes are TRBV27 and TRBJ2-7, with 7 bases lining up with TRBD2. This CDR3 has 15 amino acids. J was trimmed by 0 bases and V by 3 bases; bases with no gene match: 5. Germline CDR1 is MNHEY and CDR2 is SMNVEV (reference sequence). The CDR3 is CASSLRAGDSYEQYV. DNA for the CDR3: TGTGCCAGCAGTTTGCGCGCGGGGGACTCCTACGAGCAGTACGTC.

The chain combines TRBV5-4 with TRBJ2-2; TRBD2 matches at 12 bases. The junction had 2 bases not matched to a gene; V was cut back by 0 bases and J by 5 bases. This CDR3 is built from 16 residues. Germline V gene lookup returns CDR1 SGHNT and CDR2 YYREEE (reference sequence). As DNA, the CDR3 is TGTGCCAGCAGCTTGGGACTAGCGGGGGTAACCGGGGAGCTGTTTTTT. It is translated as CASSLGLAGVTGELFF.

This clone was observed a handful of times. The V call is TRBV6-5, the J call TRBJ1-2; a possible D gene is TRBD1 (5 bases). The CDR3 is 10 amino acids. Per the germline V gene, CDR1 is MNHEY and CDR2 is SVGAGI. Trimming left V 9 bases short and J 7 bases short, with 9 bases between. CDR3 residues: CASKGVGYTF. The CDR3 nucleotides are TGTGCCAGTAAAGGGGTTGGCTACACCTTC.

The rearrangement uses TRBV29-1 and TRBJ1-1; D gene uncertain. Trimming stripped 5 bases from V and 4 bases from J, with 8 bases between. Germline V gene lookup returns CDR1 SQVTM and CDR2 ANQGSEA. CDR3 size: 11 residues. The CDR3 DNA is TGCAGCGTTAAACAGCTCACTGAAGCTTTCTTT. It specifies CSVKQLTEAFF.

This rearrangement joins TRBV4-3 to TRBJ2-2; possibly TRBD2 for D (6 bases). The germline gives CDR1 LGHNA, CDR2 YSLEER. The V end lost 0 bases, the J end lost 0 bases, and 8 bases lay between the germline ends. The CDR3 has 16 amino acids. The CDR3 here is CASSQESGSNTGELFF. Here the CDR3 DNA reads TGCGCCAGCAGCCAAGAGAGCGGGTCGAACACCGGGGAGCTGTTTTTT.

The CDR3 here is CASSLGVLQIHTGELFF. The DNA for the CDR3 is TGTGCCAGCAGCTTAGGGGTTTTACAGATTCACACCGGGGAGCTGTTTTTT. The chain has TRBV11-2 and TRBJ2-2; D is ambiguous. Per germline, CDR1 SGHAT and CDR2 FQNNGV. The CDR3 length is 17 residues. V was pared by 1 base and J by 3 bases, with 15 bases between.

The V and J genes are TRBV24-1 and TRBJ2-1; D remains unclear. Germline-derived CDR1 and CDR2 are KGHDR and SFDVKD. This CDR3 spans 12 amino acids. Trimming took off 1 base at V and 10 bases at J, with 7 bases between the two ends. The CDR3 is CATSDLFEEQFF. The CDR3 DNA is TGTGCCACCAGTGATTTATTTGAGGAGCAGTTCTTC.

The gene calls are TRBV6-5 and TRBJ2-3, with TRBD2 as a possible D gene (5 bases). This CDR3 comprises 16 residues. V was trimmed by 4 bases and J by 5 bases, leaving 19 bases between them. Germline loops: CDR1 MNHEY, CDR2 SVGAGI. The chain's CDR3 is CASSWSAAYHVDTQYF. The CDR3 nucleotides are TGTGCCAGCAGTTGGTCAGCGGCGTATCACGTAGATACGCAGTATTTT.

The CDR3: CASSMGQNTGELFF. The CDR3 DNA is TGTGCCAGCTCAATGGGACAGAACACCGGGGAGCTGTTTTTT. The V call is TRBV18, the J call TRBJ2-2, with D possibly being TRBD1 (6 bases). V lost 5 bases and J lost 1, with 8 bases in between. The length of the CDR3 is 14 residues. Per germline, CDR1 KGHSH and CDR2 LQKENI.

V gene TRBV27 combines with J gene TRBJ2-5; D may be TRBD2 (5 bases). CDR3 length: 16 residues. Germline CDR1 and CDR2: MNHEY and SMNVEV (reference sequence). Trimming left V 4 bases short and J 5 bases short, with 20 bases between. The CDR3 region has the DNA TGTGCCAGCAGTTGGCAGGCCGGACTTAACCTGGAGACCCAGTACTTC. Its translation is CASSWQAGLNLETQYF.

The CDR3 reads CASSSPPGEKLFF. The DNA of the CDR3 is TGTGCCAGCAGCTCCCCCCCGGGAGAAAAACTGTTTTTT. The chain links TRBV13 to TRBJ1-4; D uncertain. Trimming shortened V by 4 bases and J by 8 bases, and 11 bases separated the two germline ends. This CDR3 region has 13 residues. Germline V gene lookup returns CDR1 PRHDT and CDR2 FYEKMQ (reference sequence).

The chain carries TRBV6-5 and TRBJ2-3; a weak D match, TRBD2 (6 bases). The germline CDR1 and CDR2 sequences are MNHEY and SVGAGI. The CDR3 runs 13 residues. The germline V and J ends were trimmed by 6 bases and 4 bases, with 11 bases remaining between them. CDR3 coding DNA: TGTGCCAGCAGCCGCGCGGGGTCAGATACGCAGTATTTT. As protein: CASSRAGSDTQYF.

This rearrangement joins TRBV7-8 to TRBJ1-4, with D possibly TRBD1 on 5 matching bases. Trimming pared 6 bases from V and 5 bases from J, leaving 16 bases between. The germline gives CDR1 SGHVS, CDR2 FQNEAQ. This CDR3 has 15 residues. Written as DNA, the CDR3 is TGTGCCAGCAGAAGGAGGGGTTCTCTGAATGAAAAACTGTTTTTT. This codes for CASRRRGSLNEKLFF. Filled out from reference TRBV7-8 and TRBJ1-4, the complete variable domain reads GAGVSQSPRYKVAKRGQDVALRCDPISGHVSLFWYQQALGQGPEFLTYFQNEAQLDKSGLPSDRFFAERPEGSVSTLKIQRTQQEDSAVYLCASRRRGSLNEKLFFGSGTQLSVL.

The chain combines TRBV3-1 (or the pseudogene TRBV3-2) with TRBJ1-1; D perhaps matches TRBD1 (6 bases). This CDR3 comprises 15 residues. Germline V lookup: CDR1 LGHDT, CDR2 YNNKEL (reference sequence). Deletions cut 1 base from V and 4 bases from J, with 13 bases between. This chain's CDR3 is CASSQGHRVGTEAFF. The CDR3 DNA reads TGTGCCAGCAGCCAAGGGCACAGGGTCGGCACTGAAGCTTTCTTT.